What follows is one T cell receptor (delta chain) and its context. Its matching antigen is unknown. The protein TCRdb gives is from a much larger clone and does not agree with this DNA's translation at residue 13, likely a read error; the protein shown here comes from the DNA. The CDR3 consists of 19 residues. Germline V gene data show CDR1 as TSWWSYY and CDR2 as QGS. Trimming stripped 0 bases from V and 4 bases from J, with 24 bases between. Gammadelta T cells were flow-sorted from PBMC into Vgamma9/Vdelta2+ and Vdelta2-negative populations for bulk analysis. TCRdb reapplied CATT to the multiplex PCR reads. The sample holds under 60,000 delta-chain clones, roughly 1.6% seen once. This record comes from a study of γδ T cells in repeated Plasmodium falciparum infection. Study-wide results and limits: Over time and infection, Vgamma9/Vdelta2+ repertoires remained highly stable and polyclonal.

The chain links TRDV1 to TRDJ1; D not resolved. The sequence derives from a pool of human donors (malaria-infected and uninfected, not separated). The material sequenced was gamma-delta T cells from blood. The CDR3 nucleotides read TGTGCTCTTGGGGAACTACAGATCCCCCTGACCCCGAGAATCGATAAACTCATCTTT. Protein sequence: CALGELQIPLTPRIDKLIF.